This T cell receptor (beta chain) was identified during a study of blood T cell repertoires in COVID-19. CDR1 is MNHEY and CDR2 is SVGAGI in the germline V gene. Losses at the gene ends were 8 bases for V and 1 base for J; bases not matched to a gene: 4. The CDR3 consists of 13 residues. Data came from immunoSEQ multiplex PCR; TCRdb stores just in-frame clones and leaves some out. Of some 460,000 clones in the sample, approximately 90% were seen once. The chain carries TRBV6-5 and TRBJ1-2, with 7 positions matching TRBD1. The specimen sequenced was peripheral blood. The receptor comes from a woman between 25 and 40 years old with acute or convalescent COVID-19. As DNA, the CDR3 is TGTGCCAGCTTCCAGGGGGGTAACTATGGCTACACCTTC. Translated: CASFQGGNYGYTF.